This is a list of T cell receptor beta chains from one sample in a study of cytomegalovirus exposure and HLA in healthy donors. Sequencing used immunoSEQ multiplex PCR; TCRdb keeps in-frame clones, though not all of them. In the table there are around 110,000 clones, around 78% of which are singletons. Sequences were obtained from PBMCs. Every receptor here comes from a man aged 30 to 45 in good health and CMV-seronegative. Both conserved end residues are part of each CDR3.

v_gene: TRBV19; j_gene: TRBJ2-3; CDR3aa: CASSFSGGRTDTQYF
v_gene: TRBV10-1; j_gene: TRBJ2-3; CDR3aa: CASSDWGRGTQYF
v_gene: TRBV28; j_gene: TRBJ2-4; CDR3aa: CASRVGLGIQYF
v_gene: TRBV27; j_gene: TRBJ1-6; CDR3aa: CASSLSGFSPLHF
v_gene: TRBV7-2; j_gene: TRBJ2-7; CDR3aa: CASSLPGGSYEQYF
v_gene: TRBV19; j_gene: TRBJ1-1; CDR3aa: CASRWPGGGAEAFF
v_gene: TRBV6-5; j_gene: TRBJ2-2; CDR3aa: CAGSPVTGSPGELFF
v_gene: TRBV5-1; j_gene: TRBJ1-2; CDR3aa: CASPRRLANYGYTF
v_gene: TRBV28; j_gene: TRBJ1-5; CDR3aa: CASSDDRASNQPQHF
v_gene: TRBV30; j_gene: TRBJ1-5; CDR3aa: CAWTQGAGQPQHF
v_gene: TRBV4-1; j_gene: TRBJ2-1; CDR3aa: CASSQPGLAGRSSPSNEQFF
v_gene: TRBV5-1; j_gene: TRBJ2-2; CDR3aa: CASRPGTSGTPGELFF
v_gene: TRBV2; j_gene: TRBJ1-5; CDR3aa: CASSAVGRGDQPQHF
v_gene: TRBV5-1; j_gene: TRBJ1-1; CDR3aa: CASSLAGSAFF
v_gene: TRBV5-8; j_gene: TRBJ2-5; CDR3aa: CASIGLAGAARETQYF
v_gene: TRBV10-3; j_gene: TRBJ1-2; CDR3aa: CAIGGTGGANYGYTF
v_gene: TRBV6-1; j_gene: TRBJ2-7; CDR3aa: CASSEGQGGRYEQYF
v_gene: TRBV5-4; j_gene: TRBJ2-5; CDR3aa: CASSLLAGGYQETQYF
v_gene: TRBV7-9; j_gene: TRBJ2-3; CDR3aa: CASSTGLGLDTQYF
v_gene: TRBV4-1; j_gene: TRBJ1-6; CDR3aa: CASSQDPRAYNSPLHF
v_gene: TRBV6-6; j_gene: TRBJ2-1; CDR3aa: CASSPQGGSYNEQFF
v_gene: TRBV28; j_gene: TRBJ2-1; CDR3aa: CASSSGGTRVGNEQFF
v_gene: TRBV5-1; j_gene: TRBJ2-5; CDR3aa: CASSSAGGEEETQYF
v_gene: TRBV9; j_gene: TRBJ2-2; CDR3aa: CASSARTSGNTGELFF
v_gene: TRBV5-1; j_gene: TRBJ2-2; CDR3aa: CASSPGTSTDTGELFF
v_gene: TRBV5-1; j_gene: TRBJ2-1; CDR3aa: CASSLVGQGAVDEQFF
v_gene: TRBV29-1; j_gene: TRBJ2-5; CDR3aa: CSVVGSRGVETQYF
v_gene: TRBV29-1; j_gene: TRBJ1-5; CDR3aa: CSVITGNQPQHF
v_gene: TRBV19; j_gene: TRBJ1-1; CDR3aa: CASSTLQGAYTEAFF
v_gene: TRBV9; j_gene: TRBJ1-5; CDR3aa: CASSAGQGHLNQPQHF
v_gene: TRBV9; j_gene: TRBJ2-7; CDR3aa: CASSASGTGDEQYF
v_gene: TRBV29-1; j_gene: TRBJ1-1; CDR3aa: CSVEFRLMAGSFF
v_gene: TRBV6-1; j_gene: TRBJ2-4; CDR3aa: CASSETGNIQYF
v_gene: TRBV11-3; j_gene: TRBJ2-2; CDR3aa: CASNGTGGSNGELFF
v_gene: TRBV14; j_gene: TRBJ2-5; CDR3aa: CASSTRAGEETQYF
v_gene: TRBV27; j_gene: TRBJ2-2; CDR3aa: CASPFLELFF
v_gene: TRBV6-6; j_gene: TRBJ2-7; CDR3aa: CASSTTQGGPYEQYF
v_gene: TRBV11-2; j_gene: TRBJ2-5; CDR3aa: CASSLASGQGLTQTQYF
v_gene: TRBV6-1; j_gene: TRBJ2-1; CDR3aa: CASSVGLAGGGHNEQFF
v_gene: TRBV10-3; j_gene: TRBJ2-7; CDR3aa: CAISESGGATYEQYF
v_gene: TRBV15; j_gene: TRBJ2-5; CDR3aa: CATSRDRGDETQYF